A single T cell receptor beta chain is shown here with its context. The entry originates in a study of T cells after yellow fever vaccination. Germline V CDR1 and CDR2: SGHDT, YYEEEE. V was shortened by 0 bases and J by 4 bases, with 14 bases between the two germline ends. This CDR3 comprises 16 residues. TCRdb reprocessed the 5' RACE reads via MiXCR and lists one record per CDR3 protein. Of hundreds of thousands of distinct CDR3 sequences in the sample, roughly an eighth were seen once. The receptor's source is a man aged 25-45 years who received the YFV17D yellow fever vaccine. The chain links TRBV5-6 to TRBJ1-3, with D uncertain. The source material was PBMCs, sampled on the day of the yellow fever booster vaccination. This CDR3 is CASSLVGRGSGNTIYF. The DNA of the CDR3 is TGTGCCAGCAGCTTGGTAGGTCGCGGATCCGGAAACACCATATATTTT. The full variable domain, rest sourced from reference TRBV5-6 and TRBJ1-3, is DAGVTQSPTHLIKTRGQQVTLRCSPKSGHDTVSWYQQALGQGPQFIFQYYEEEERQRGNFPDRFSGHQFPNYSSELNVNALLLGDSALYLCASSLVGRGSGNTIYFGEGSWLTVV.